This record looks at one TCR beta chain sequence and its context. This sample was included in a study of T cell responses to AZD1222 COVID-19 vaccine. Assay: immunoSEQ multiplex PCR; the TCRdb copy retains only in-frame clones and omits some. The sample records approximately 150,000 clones, about 90% being singletons. Trimming pared 4 bases from V and 5 bases from J, leaving 14 bases between. CDR1 and CDR2 from the germline V gene are SQVTM and ANQGSEA. The CDR3 totals 13 residues. This chain connects TRBV29-1 to TRBJ1-1, with D perhaps TRBD1 (5 bases). The material was peripheral blood, obtained on day 0 of AZD1222 vaccination. This clonotype was obtained from an adult in good health. This CDR3 is CSVAAQGNTEAFF. Written as DNA, the CDR3 is TGCAGCGTTGCAGCCCAGGGAAATACTGAAGCTTTCTTT.